The clone carrying this T cell receptor (beta chain) has a handful of counts. This record comes from a study of blood T cell repertoires in COVID-19. About the study: From T cells, B-cell-depleted T cells, or PBMCs came the material, which was cDNA or gDNA.

In the original analysis: Reference gene primer amplification gave estimated nucleated cell counts. TCRdb's table, derived via immunoSEQ multiplex PCR, lists solely in-frame clones and lacks some. V and J calls and clone size come straight from that table; D and trimming were deduced from the DNA. The sample includes more than 400,000 clones, around 91% of them seen just once. Living in 24 US areas, the participants were between roughly 18 and 89 years of age. Participants were placed into cohorts based on the clinical history they reported. V lost 4 bases to trimming and J lost 3 bases; unmatched junction nucleotides: 9. Germline V lookup: CDR1 SNHLY, CDR2 FYNNEI. The CDR3 has 16 residues.

This receptor was identified in a man aged 18 to 30 who had recovered from COVID-19. Material: PBMCs or T cells enriched from blood (not recorded which). The V call is TRBV2, the J call TRBJ2-7; 10 bases line up with TRBD2. The CDR3 coding sequence is TGTGCCAGCAGTGCCCCCGTGAGACTAGCGGGCTACGAGCAGTACTTC. Translation gives CASSAPVRLAGYEQYF.